These 17 T cell receptor beta chains originate from one sample sequenced in a study of blood T cell repertoires in COVID-19. Clones were read by immunoSEQ multiplex PCR, and TCRdb kept only the in-frame ones, dropping some. The sample includes more than 25,000 clones, around 92% of them seen just once. The material sequenced was peripheral blood. All receptors come from a woman in her 40s with active or convalescent COVID-19.

The V gene is TRBV7-9, the J gene TRBJ1-6; no clear D gene. CDR1 is SEHNR and CDR2 is FQNEAQ in the germline V gene (reference sequence). Trimming took 5 bases from V and 8 from J, leaving 19 bases between them. This CDR3 is built from 16 residues. The CDR3 DNA follows: TGTGCCAGCAGCGAACGGCCGGGATCAAGCGATTCACCCCTCCACTTT. Its translation is CASSERPGSSDSPLHF.

This clone was counted a few times. This chain joins TRBV5-1 and TRBJ2-5, with D perhaps TRBD1 (6 bases). CDR1 and CDR2 (germline): SGHRS, YFSETQ. V dropped 3 bases and J dropped 1 base, with 10 bases sitting between them. The CDR3 is made up of 14 amino acids. As DNA, the CDR3 is TGCGCCAGCAGCTCCAGGGGTAGCCAAGAGACCCAGTACTTC. This encodes CASSSRGSQETQYF. The complete variable domain, with remaining parts taken from reference TRBV5-1 and TRBJ2-5, reads KAGVTQTPRYLIKTRGQQVTLSCSPISGHRSVSWYQQTPGQGLQFLFEYFSETQRNKGNFPGRFSGRQFSNSRSEMNVSTLELGDSALYLCASSSRGSQETQYFGPGTRLLVL.

The chain carries TRBV13 and TRBJ2-2; D is undetermined. Per germline, CDR1 PRHDT and CDR2 FYEKMQ (reference sequence). The CDR3 extends over 15 amino acids. Trimming pared 5 bases from V and 2 bases from J, leaving 12 bases between. The CDR3 region is CASSPRVLNTGELFF. The DNA for the CDR3 is TGTGCCAGCAGCCCCCGGGTCCTCAACACCGGGGAGCTGTTTTTT.

The sample holds a few counts of this clone. The CDR3 DNA follows: TGTGCCAGTAGAGGGGGACCACAAGAGACCCAGTACTTC. It yields the protein CASRGGPQETQYF. The chain has TRBV19 and TRBJ2-5; tentatively, D is TRBD1 (6 bases). The CDR3 runs 13 residues. Germline values: CDR1 LNHDA, CDR2 SQIVND (reference sequence). V gave up 6 bases and J gave up 2 bases, with 10 bases separating them.

This chain links TRBV6-5 with TRBJ1-1, with a possible D match to TRBD1 (5 bases). This CDR3 comprises 14 residues. CDR1 is MNHEY, CDR2 SVGAGI, per germline. V was cut by 1 base and J by 2 bases, with 8 bases left in between. CDR3: CASSYFDSNTEAFF. The CDR3 nucleotides read TGTGCCAGCAGTTACTTTGACAGCAACACTGAAGCTTTCTTT.

This sequence joins TRBV30 and TRBJ2-1; D is unclear. The CDR3 length is 13 residues. The germline V and J ends were trimmed by 4 bases and 7 bases, with 14 bases remaining between them. CDR1 and CDR2 from the germline V gene are GTSNPN and SVGIG (reference sequence). For the CDR3, the DNA is TGTGCCTGGACCCCCGGTCAGGTGAATGAGCAGTTCTTC. Protein product: CAWTPGQVNEQFF.

The DNA for the CDR3 is TGTGCCTGGAGGACGGGAGCTAACTATGGCTACACCTTC. This encodes CAWRTGANYGYTF. V and J are TRBV30 and TRBJ1-2, with D uncertain. V lost 3 bases and J lost 0, with 8 bases in between. The CDR3 covers 13 residues. The V gene's germline CDR1 is GTSNPN and CDR2 SVGIG (reference sequence).

This chain connects TRBV2 to TRBJ2-1, with 8 positions matching TRBD2. Looked up from germline, CDR1 is SNHLY and CDR2 is FYNNEI. Trimming removed 1 base from V and 10 bases from J; junction bases left unmatched: 3. The CDR3 is made up of 13 amino acids. This chain's CDR3 is CASSEEGTREQFF. CDR3 DNA: TGTGCCAGCAGTGAAGAGGGGACTAGGGAGCAGTTCTTC. The complete variable domain, with remaining parts taken from reference TRBV2 and TRBJ2-1, reads EPEVTQTPSHQVTQMGQEVILRCVPISNHLYFYWYRQILGQKVEFLVSFYNNEISEKSEIFDDQFSVERPDGSNFTLKIRSTKLEDSAMYFCASSEEGTREQFFGPGTRLTVL.

This rearrangement joins TRBV4-3 to TRBJ2-1, with 7 bases identical to TRBD2. CDR1 is LGHNA and CDR2 is YSLEER in the germline V gene. This CDR3 is 14 amino acids long. The junction had 0 bases not matched to a gene; V was cut back by 0 bases and J by 4 bases. The CDR3 region has the DNA TGCGCCAGCAGCCAAGAGGGGGGGTACAATGAGCAGTTCTTC. It specifies CASSQEGGYNEQFF.

The V call is TRBV5-8, the J call TRBJ2-1; 9 bases agree with TRBD2. The germline V gene encodes CDR1 SGHTS and CDR2 YDEGEE. This CDR3 comprises 16 residues. V lost 2 bases, J lost 2 bases, and 5 bases stayed unmatched. The DNA for the CDR3 is TGTGCCAGCAGCTTCGGGGGCGGGAGGGCCTACAATGAGCAGTTCTTC. Translated: CASSFGGGRAYNEQFF.

This chain links TRBV6-5 with TRBJ1-4, with D possibly TRBD1 on 5 matching bases. Trimming shortened V by 0 bases and J by 6 bases, and 11 bases separated the two germline ends. CDR3 size: 15 residues. From germline, CDR1 is MNHEY and CDR2 SVGAGI. The CDR3 protein is CASSYSKGLYEKLFF. The CDR3, as DNA: TGTGCCAGCAGTTACTCGAAGGGACTTTATGAAAAACTGTTTTTT.

The chain employs TRBV7-9 and TRBJ2-3; D is perhaps TRBD1 (6 bases). CDR3 length equals 19 residues. Germline-derived CDR1 and CDR2 are SEHNR and FQNEAQ (reference sequence). The V and J ends lost 5 bases and 4 bases respectively, with 28 bases between them. The DNA of the CDR3 is TGTGCCAGCAGCCCCTCCCCCTCCCGGGACATACTAAACGCAGATACGCAGTATTTT. Translated: CASSPSPSRDILNADTQYF.

This chain connects TRBV7-3 to TRBJ1-3; 9 nucleotides agree with TRBD1. In germline, CDR1 is SGHTA, CDR2 FQGTGA. The CDR3 has 15 residues. V was pared by 5 bases and J by 3 bases, with 5 bases of the junction left unmatched. The CDR3 spells CASSNTGGGGNTIYF. In DNA form, the CDR3 reads TGTGCCAGCAGCAATACAGGGGGCGGTGGAAACACCATATATTTT.

This sequence joins TRBV7-6 and TRBJ2-1, with 12 nucleotides matching TRBD2. This CDR3 is built from 14 residues. Looked up from germline, CDR1 is SGHVS and CDR2 is FNYEAQ. Trimming removed 6 bases from V and 7 bases from J; junction bases left unmatched: 4. DNA for the CDR3: TGTGCCAGCAGTTTAACTAGCGGGGGGAATGAGCAGTTCTTC. This encodes CASSLTSGGNEQFF.

The genes are TRBV6-5 and TRBJ2-7, with 7 bases identical to TRBD1. The CDR3 has 15 residues. J gave up 4 bases and V 8 bases, and 14 bases lay outside the gene matches. CDR1 is MNHEY and CDR2 is SVGAGI in the germline V gene. CDR3 sequence: CASRRGQPVGYEQYF. The CDR3 coding sequence is TGTGCCAGCCGAAGGGGACAGCCAGTTGGGTACGAGCAGTACTTC.

This chain uses TRBV27 with TRBJ2-7; D possibly corresponds to TRBD1 (5 bases). V was cut by 3 bases and J by 0 bases, with 9 bases left in between. CDR1 is MNHEY, CDR2 SMNVEV, per germline (reference sequence). This CDR3 has 14 amino acids. In DNA form, the CDR3 reads TGTGCCAGCAGTTTTGGGGCTCACTCCTACGAGCAGTACTTC. Protein product: CASSFGAHSYEQYF.

CDR3 nucleotide sequence: TGTGCCAGCAGGGGACAGGGGGCGTTGGGGAACACCGGGGAGCTGTTTTTT. This gives the protein CASRGQGALGNTGELFF. J is TRBJ2-2 and V is TRBV25-1; 12 bases are shared with TRBD1. The CDR3 loop spans 17 amino acids. CDR1 and CDR2 (germline): MGHDK, SYGVNS. The J segment lost 1 base and the V segment lost 6 bases, leaving 6 bases of the junction unmatched.